Listed below are T cell receptor beta chains from one sample, sequenced in a study of blood T cell repertoires in COVID-19. Clones were sequenced by immunoSEQ multiplex PCR, and TCRdb holds only the in-frame ones, with some missing. The sample has approximately 100,000 clones; approximately 85% are singletons. Material for sequencing was peripheral blood. Receptors originate from a human donor in a cohort sampled during active COVID-19. The CDR3 runs from the conserved cysteine through the conserved F or W. Each record gives: D gene, V gene, J gene, clone size, CDR3 protein, CDR3 DNA. A D gene is named only where the DNA matches it firmly. Clone size, where shown, is once, few, many, or a class for clones that have expanded.

D gene: .; V gene: TRBV15; J gene: TRBJ1-1; clone size: .; CDR3 protein: CATSRDYGEANTEAFF; CDR3 DNA: TGTGCCACCAGCAGAGATTACGGTGAGGCAAACACTGAAGCTTTCTTT
D gene: TRBD1; V gene: TRBV6-5; J gene: TRBJ1-4; clone size: .; CDR3 protein: CASSPDRGYEKLFF; CDR3 DNA: TGTGCCAGCAGCCCGGACAGGGGCTATGAAAAACTGTTTTTT
D gene: TRBD1; V gene: TRBV28; J gene: TRBJ2-4; clone size: few; CDR3 protein: CASSSSGTGENIQYF; CDR3 DNA: TGTGCCAGCAGTTCCTCCGGGACAGGGGAAAACATTCAGTACTTC
D gene: TRBD1; V gene: TRBV24-1; J gene: TRBJ2-3; clone size: .; CDR3 protein: CATSRPGQPDTQYF; CDR3 DNA: TGTGCCACCAGTCGCCCGGGACAGCCAGATACGCAGTATTTT
D gene: TRBD1; V gene: TRBV5-4; J gene: TRBJ2-7; clone size: .; CDR3 protein: CASTNRGQGVYYYEQYF; CDR3 DNA: TGTGCCAGCACCAACCGCGGACAGGGGGTCTACTACTACGAGCAGTACTTC
D gene: TRBD1; V gene: TRBV4-2; J gene: TRBJ2-3; clone size: .; CDR3 protein: CASSQVGTGGTDTQYF; CDR3 DNA: TGTGCCAGCAGCCAAGTGGGGACAGGGGGAACAGATACGCAGTATTTT
D gene: .; V gene: TRBV4-3; J gene: TRBJ1-5; clone size: .; CDR3 protein: CASSQVPGFNQPQHF; CDR3 DNA: TGCGCCAGCAGCCAAGTCCCAGGGTTCAATCAGCCCCAGCATTTT
D gene: TRBD1; V gene: TRBV4-2; J gene: TRBJ2-2; clone size: .; CDR3 protein: CASSQVGGTGVTGELFF; CDR3 DNA: TGTGCCAGCAGCCAAGTAGGGGGGACAGGGGTCACCGGGGAGCTGTTTTTT
D gene: TRBD1; V gene: TRBV18; J gene: TRBJ1-5; clone size: .; CDR3 protein: CASSTGAGQGLGQPQHF; CDR3 DNA: TGTGCCAGCTCCACCGGAGCGGGACAGGGGCTGGGTCAGCCCCAGCATTTT
D gene: .; V gene: TRBV6-5; J gene: TRBJ1-5; clone size: .; CDR3 protein: CASSPFRTDQPQHF; CDR3 DNA: TGTGCCAGCAGTCCTTTTCGGACAGATCAGCCCCAGCATTTT
D gene: .; V gene: TRBV7-2; J gene: TRBJ1-2; clone size: few; CDR3 protein: CASSLGPHGYTF; CDR3 DNA: TGTGCCAGCAGCCTTGGGCCACACGGCTACACCTTC
D gene: TRBD1; V gene: TRBV5-1; J gene: TRBJ2-7; clone size: .; CDR3 protein: CASSTWTGTSYEQYF; CDR3 DNA: TGCGCCAGCAGCACCTGGACAGGGACCTCCTACGAGCAGTACTTC
D gene: .; V gene: TRBV2; J gene: TRBJ1-2; clone size: .; CDR3 protein: CASSDAAAYGYTF; CDR3 DNA: TGTGCCAGCAGTGACGCGGCAGCCTATGGCTACACCTTC
D gene: TRBD2; V gene: TRBV2; J gene: TRBJ2-2; clone size: .; CDR3 protein: CASRGDSGGTGELFF; CDR3 DNA: TGTGCCAGCAGGGGGGACTCCGGGGGGACCGGGGAGCTGTTTTTT
D gene: TRBD2; V gene: TRBV7-8; J gene: TRBJ2-7; clone size: .; CDR3 protein: CASSFTSGVTYEQYF; CDR3 DNA: TGTGCCAGCAGCTTCACTAGCGGAGTTACCTACGAGCAGTACTTC
D gene: TRBD2; V gene: TRBV27; J gene: TRBJ2-7; clone size: .; CDR3 protein: CASSLFPSGTHEQYF; CDR3 DNA: TGTGCCAGCAGTTTATTCCCTAGCGGGACCCACGAGCAGTACTTC
D gene: TRBD2; V gene: TRBV7-9; J gene: TRBJ2-1; clone size: .; CDR3 protein: CASSFETSGNEQFF; CDR3 DNA: TGTGCCAGCAGCTTTGAGACTAGCGGCAATGAGCAGTTCTTC
D gene: .; V gene: TRBV28; J gene: TRBJ1-1; clone size: .; CDR3 protein: CASSWAAPPEGNTEAFF; CDR3 DNA: TGTGCCAGCAGCTGGGCGGCGCCCCCGGAGGGGAACACTGAAGCTTTCTTT
D gene: .; V gene: TRBV28; J gene: TRBJ1-3; clone size: .; CDR3 protein: CASLPPGGRSGNTIYF; CDR3 DNA: TGTGCCAGCCTCCCGCCCGGGGGACGCTCTGGAAACACCATATATTTT
D gene: .; V gene: TRBV6-5; J gene: TRBJ1-2; clone size: .; CDR3 protein: CASSYPGVDGYTF; CDR3 DNA: TGTGCCAGCAGTTACCCAGGGGTAGATGGCTACACCTTC
D gene: TRBD2; V gene: TRBV11-2; J gene: TRBJ2-3; clone size: .; CDR3 protein: CASTHPGLAGASDTQYF; CDR3 DNA: TGTGCCAGCACCCACCCAGGGCTAGCGGGAGCCTCAGATACGCAGTATTTT
D gene: TRBD2; V gene: TRBV28; J gene: TRBJ2-7; clone size: .; CDR3 protein: CASSSMTSANSYEQYF; CDR3 DNA: TGTGCCAGCAGTTCTATGACTAGCGCAAACTCCTACGAGCAGTACTTC
D gene: TRBD2; V gene: TRBV10-3; J gene: TRBJ2-1; clone size: .; CDR3 protein: CAIKTTAGVWNEQFF; CDR3 DNA: TGTGCCATCAAGACTACCGCGGGAGTGTGGAATGAGCAGTTCTTC
D gene: .; V gene: TRBV28; J gene: TRBJ2-7; clone size: many; CDR3 protein: CASSSGGQGSYEQYF; CDR3 DNA: TGTGCCAGCAGTTCCGGAGGGCAGGGTTCCTACGAGCAGTACTTC
D gene: .; V gene: TRBV5-1; J gene: TRBJ2-7; clone size: .; CDR3 protein: CASSLALAQSYEQYF; CDR3 DNA: TGCGCCAGCAGCTTGGCTTTAGCGCAGTCCTACGAGCAGTACTTC
D gene: .; V gene: TRBV13; J gene: TRBJ1-2; clone size: .; CDR3 protein: CASSPGGHYGYTF; CDR3 DNA: TGTGCCAGCAGCCCGGGGGGGCACTATGGCTACACCTTC
D gene: TRBD2; V gene: TRBV11-1; J gene: TRBJ2-5; clone size: .; CDR3 protein: CASSPSGSFQETQYF; CDR3 DNA: TGTGCCAGCAGCCCTAGCGGGAGTTTCCAAGAGACCCAGTACTTC
D gene: .; V gene: TRBV21-1; J gene: TRBJ1-1; clone size: .; CDR3 protein: CASSKARQAIEAFF; CDR3 DNA: TGTGCCAGCAGCAAAGCCCGACAGGCGATTGAAGCTTTCTTT
D gene: TRBD2; V gene: TRBV5-1; J gene: TRBJ2-3; clone size: .; CDR3 protein: CASSSGLAGGNARTDTQYF; CDR3 DNA: TGCGCCAGCAGCTCGGGACTAGCGGGAGGCAATGCCCGCACAGATACGCAGTATTTT
D gene: TRBD1; V gene: TRBV15; J gene: TRBJ1-2; clone size: .; CDR3 protein: CATSPTGAYGYTF; CDR3 DNA: TGTGCCACCAGCCCGACAGGGGCTTACGGCTACACCTTC
D gene: .; V gene: TRBV5-5; J gene: TRBJ1-2; clone size: once; CDR3 protein: CASSLQGGYGYTF; CDR3 DNA: TGTGCCAGCAGCTTGCAAGGCGGGTATGGCTACACCTTC
D gene: TRBD1; V gene: TRBV19; J gene: TRBJ2-7; clone size: once; CDR3 protein: CASSRKALRTGGMYEQYF; CDR3 DNA: TGTGCCAGTAGTAGAAAAGCTCTTCGGACAGGGGGCATGTACGAGCAGTACTTC
D gene: TRBD2; V gene: TRBV9; J gene: TRBJ2-3; clone size: .; CDR3 protein: CASSLAGRSSTDTQYF; CDR3 DNA: TGTGCCAGCAGTCTAGCGGGCCGGTCTAGCACAGATACGCAGTATTTT
D gene: .; V gene: TRBV18; J gene: TRBJ2-5; clone size: .; CDR3 protein: CASSPRSGEVTQYF; CDR3 DNA: TGTGCCAGCTCACCACGGTCTGGTGAGGTGACCCAGTACTTC
D gene: .; V gene: TRBV5-6; J gene: TRBJ2-3; clone size: .; CDR3 protein: CASSLYRGGSTDTQYF; CDR3 DNA: TGTGCCAGCAGCTTGTATCGCGGAGGCAGCACAGATACGCAGTATTTT
D gene: .; V gene: TRBV29-1; J gene: TRBJ1-2; clone size: .; CDR3 protein: CSVFAGDGDGYTF; CDR3 DNA: TGCAGCGTTTTCGCAGGGGATGGGGATGGCTACACCTTC
D gene: TRBD2; V gene: TRBV5-1; J gene: TRBJ2-7; clone size: once; CDR3 protein: CASSLSPGGVYEQYF; CDR3 DNA: TGCGCCAGCAGCTTATCACCGGGAGGGGTCTACGAGCAGTACTTC
D gene: TRBD1; V gene: TRBV9; J gene: TRBJ2-7; clone size: .; CDR3 protein: CASSPPPGTGAGEQYF; CDR3 DNA: TGTGCCAGCAGTCCTCCTCCCGGGACAGGGGCGGGCGAGCAGTACTTC
D gene: .; V gene: TRBV19; J gene: TRBJ1-1; clone size: .; CDR3 protein: CASRRGEPLNTEAFF; CDR3 DNA: TGTGCCAGTAGGCGGGGAGAACCTTTGAACACTGAAGCTTTCTTT
D gene: .; V gene: TRBV5-1; J gene: TRBJ2-2; clone size: .; CDR3 protein: CASSLDGFRTGELFF; CDR3 DNA: TGCGCCAGCAGCTTGGACGGGTTTAGAACCGGGGAGCTGTTTTTT
D gene: TRBD2; V gene: TRBV9; J gene: TRBJ2-5; clone size: .; CDR3 protein: CASSVGSGNQETQYF; CDR3 DNA: TGTGCCAGCAGCGTGGGTAGCGGGAACCAAGAGACCCAGTACTTC
D gene: TRBD2; V gene: TRBV11-2; J gene: TRBJ2-7; clone size: .; CDR3 protein: CASSLPGLAAGEQYF; CDR3 DNA: TGTGCCAGCAGCTTGCCGGGACTAGCGGCCGGGGAGCAGTACTTC
D gene: .; V gene: TRBV5-1; J gene: TRBJ1-1; clone size: .; CDR3 protein: CASRLGENTEAFF; CDR3 DNA: TGCGCCAGCAGGTTGGGAGAAAACACTGAAGCTTTCTTT
D gene: .; V gene: TRBV3-1/TRBV3-2; J gene: TRBJ2-5; clone size: once; CDR3 protein: CASSLISGRGQETQYF; CDR3 DNA: TGTGCCAGCAGCCTCATCTCTGGCAGGGGCCAAGAGACCCAGTACTTC
D gene: .; V gene: TRBV4-2; J gene: TRBJ2-5; clone size: .; CDR3 protein: CASSQDGQWGNYF; CDR3 DNA: TGTGCCAGCAGCCAAGACGGACAGTGGGGAAATTACTTC
D gene: .; V gene: TRBV20-1; J gene: TRBJ2-5; clone size: .; CDR3 protein: CSASLSRETQYF; CDR3 DNA: TGCAGTGCTAGTCTTTCTAGGGAGACCCAGTACTTC
D gene: .; V gene: TRBV24-1; J gene: TRBJ1-5; clone size: few; CDR3 protein: CATSDSGGRPQHF; CDR3 DNA: TGTGCCACCAGTGATTCGGGGGGGAGGCCCCAGCATTTT
D gene: .; V gene: TRBV12-3/TRBV12-4; J gene: TRBJ1-2; clone size: .; CDR3 protein: CASSLVGGGYTF; CDR3 DNA: TGTGCCAGCAGTTTAGTAGGGGGTGGCTACACCTTC
D gene: TRBD1; V gene: TRBV30; J gene: TRBJ2-5; clone size: .; CDR3 protein: CAWREGQGQRTQYF; CDR3 DNA: TGTGCCTGGAGGGAGGGACAGGGGCAACGGACCCAGTACTTC
D gene: TRBD1; V gene: TRBV5-1; J gene: TRBJ1-1; clone size: .; CDR3 protein: CASSLTGAGPMNTEAFF; CDR3 DNA: TGCGCCAGCAGCTTAACAGGGGCAGGACCTATGAACACTGAAGCTTTCTTT
D gene: TRBD2; V gene: TRBV19; J gene: TRBJ2-3; clone size: .; CDR3 protein: CASSIPPSGNGINTQYF; CDR3 DNA: TGTGCCAGTAGTATCCCACCTAGCGGGAATGGTATAAATACGCAGTATTTT
D gene: .; V gene: TRBV5-5; J gene: TRBJ2-7; clone size: once; CDR3 protein: CASSRSGVTVYEQYF; CDR3 DNA: TGTGCCAGCAGCCGTTCGGGAGTTACAGTATACGAGCAGTACTTC
D gene: .; V gene: TRBV29-1; J gene: TRBJ1-2; clone size: .; CDR3 protein: CSVVSQMNYGYTF; CDR3 DNA: TGCAGCGTTGTCTCACAAATGAACTATGGCTACACCTTC